Listed below are T cell receptor beta chains from one sample, sequenced in a study of T cells in localized non-small cell lung cancer. Only in-frame clones appear in the TCRdb table, and some are missing; sequencing was by immunoSEQ multiplex PCR. The sample includes roughly 2,500 clones, around 35% of them seen just once. The sequencing used lung tumor tissue, collected before any cancer treatment. The receptors were gathered from a man aged 40-75 years with stage II lung adenocarcinoma. Each CDR3 is given with its conserved first and last residue. D genes are given only for firm matches. Size values are once, few and many counts, or a class for expanded clones, and some rows have none.

j_call clone_size v_call d_call cdr3_nt cdr3_aa
TRBJ2-1 medium-sized TRBV7-4 TRBD1 TGTGCCAGCAGCTTCGGACAGGGGAATGAGCAGTTCTTC CASSFGQGNEQFF
TRBJ1-5 once TRBV28 TRBD1 TGTGCCAGCAGGGGAGGACAGGGAAAAGGTCAGCCCCAGCATTTT CASRGGQGKGQPQHF
TRBJ1-5 once TRBV30 TRBD1 TGTGCCTGGAGTGGATCGGGACAGGGGAATCAGCCCCAGCATTTT CAWSGSGQGNQPQHF
TRBJ2-3 NA TRBV18 NA TGTGCCAGCTCATACGGACAGAATCAGGCAGATACGCAGTATTTT CASSYGQNQADTQYF
TRBJ1-3 NA TRBV11-3 NA TGTGCCAGCAGCTCTGAATTGTACGTCTCTGGAAACACCATATATTTT CASSSELYVSGNTIYF
TRBJ1-1 NA TRBV6-8 NA TGTGCCAGCAGTTACTCCACCGGGACGTCGAACACTGAAGCTTTCTTT CASSYSTGTSNTEAFF
TRBJ1-1 few TRBV9 NA TGTGCCAGCAGCGTATCCTTACGGGACACTTCTCTTGGGACTGAAGCTTTCTTT CASSVSLRDTSLGTEAFF
TRBJ2-1 NA TRBV5-1 TRBD2 TGCGCCAGCAGCCCCAGCGGGGGAGGGCCCTACAATGAGCAGTTCTTC CASSPSGGGPYNEQFF
TRBJ1-2 few TRBV6-8 NA TGTGCCAGCAGCCCCGGGCCAGCATATGGCTACACCTTC CASSPGPAYGYTF
TRBJ2-2 NA TRBV10-3 TRBD2 TGTGCCATCAGTGAGTCGACTAGCGGGGGGCCTCAGGCCGGGGAGCTGTTTTTT CAISESTSGGPQAGELFF
TRBJ1-6 medium-sized TRBV9 TRBD1 TGTGCCAGCAGCCTGGGGGGACAGGGGAAAGGTTCACCCCTCCACTTT CASSLGGQGKGSPLHF
TRBJ2-7 few TRBV30 TRBD2 TGTGCCTGGGGCCGGGGGGGCCGGGACGAGCAGTACTTC CAWGRGGRDEQYF
TRBJ1-5 few TRBV19 NA TGTGCCAGTAGTACCCAGGGCTATAGCAATCAGCCCCAGCATTTT CASSTQGYSNQPQHF
TRBJ1-6 few TRBV4-1 NA TGCGCCAGCAGCTACGGGATTAATTCACCCCTCCACTTT CASSYGINSPLHF
TRBJ2-2 NA TRBV1 NA TGCGCCAGCAGCCAAGTAACCGTGGGGGGGGAGCTGTTTTTT CASSQVTVGGELFF
TRBJ2-7 NA TRBV14 NA TGTGCCAGCAGCCAAGGTCTCGAGCAGTACTTC CASSQGLEQYF